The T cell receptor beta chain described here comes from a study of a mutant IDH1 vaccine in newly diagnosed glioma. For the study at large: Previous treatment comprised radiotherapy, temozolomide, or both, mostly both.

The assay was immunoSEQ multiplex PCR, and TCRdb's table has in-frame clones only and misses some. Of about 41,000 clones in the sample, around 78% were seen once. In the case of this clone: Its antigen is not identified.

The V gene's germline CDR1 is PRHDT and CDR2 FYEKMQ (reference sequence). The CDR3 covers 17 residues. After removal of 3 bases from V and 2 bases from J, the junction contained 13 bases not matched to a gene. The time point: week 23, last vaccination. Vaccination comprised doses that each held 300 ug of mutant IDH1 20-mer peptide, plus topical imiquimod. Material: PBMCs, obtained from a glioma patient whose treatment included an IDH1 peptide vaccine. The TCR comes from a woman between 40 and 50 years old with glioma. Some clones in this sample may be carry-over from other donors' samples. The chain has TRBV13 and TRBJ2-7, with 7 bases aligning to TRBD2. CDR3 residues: CASSFDQSISGTYEQYF. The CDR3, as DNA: TGTGCCAGCAGCTTCGATCAATCCATAAGCGGGACCTACGAGCAGTACTTC.